The present entry profiles one T cell receptor beta chain with its context. Its antigen is unidentified. Purification of the CD8+ and CD4+ T cells relied on negative isolation, and TEMRA cells underwent FACS enrichment. The data are from a study of CD8 T cells in Susac syndrome. Study at large: Active disease was present in more than 5 of the sequenced Susac syndrome patients, whereas fewer than ten of them were in remission.

Points from the study as a whole: It was acknowledged in the study that its TCR sequencing and HLA analysis involved a relatively small number of individuals.

Germline lookup yields CDR1 DFQATT and CDR2 SNEGSKA (reference sequence). The V and J ends lost 2 bases and 7 bases respectively, with 12 bases between them. This CDR3 has 12 amino acids. Random-hexamer reverse transcription was applied to about 0.45 to 1 ug RNA. A multiplex approach, immunoSEQ multiplex PCR, amplified TCR beta CDR3 across 54 Vbeta and 13 Jbeta. TCRdb re-analysed the immunoSEQ multiplex PCR reads in MiXCR, keeping a single row per CDR3 protein. The sample lists 150,000 to 200,000 distinct CDR3 sequences; around 94% were seen once. The TCR sequence derives from a human donor with Susac syndrome. The sequenced material came from CD4+ T cells from PBMCs. The V call is TRBV20-1, the J call TRBJ2-7; D not certain. The CDR3 region has the DNA TGCAGTGCTAGAAGACCCCCTAATGAGCAGTACTTC. Translating gives CSARRPPNEQYF.